The 3 T cell receptor beta chains in this list originate from one sample, sequenced in a study of Ad26.COV2.S vaccination and SARS-CoV-2 variants. The protocol was immunoSEQ multiplex PCR, while the TCRdb copy is restricted to in-frame clones and leaves out a portion. The data hold about 390,000 clones, with approximately 86% observed a single time. The treatment: around 19 received Ad26.COV2.S at low or high dose, single or two shots; about five received placebo; per-sample allocation not given. Samples were taken on day 63 after the first vaccine or placebo injection. Here the sequenced sample was peripheral blood, taken in a trial of Ad26.COV2.S vaccine versus placebo. The receptors stem from a person aged 18-60 years who received the Ad26.COV2.S COVID-19 vaccine or a placebo.

The chain recombines TRBV7-8 with TRBJ2-7, with a weak D call TRBD1 (6 bases). V shed 5 bases and J shed 10 bases, with 18 bases lying between them. The CDR3 spans 13 residues. Germline V gene lookup returns CDR1 SGHVS and CDR2 FQNEAQ. The CDR3: CASSASRGRGQYF. The CDR3 coding sequence is TGTGCCAGCAGCGCTAGCAGGGGAAGGGGACAGTACTTC.

This clone was seen a handful of times. This chain connects TRBV10-3 to TRBJ2-7, with D perhaps matching TRBD2 (5 bases). The V and J ends lost 3 bases and 2 bases respectively, with 20 bases between them. The CDR3 totals 17 residues. Germline V gene data show CDR1 as ENHRY and CDR2 as SYGVKD. The CDR3, as DNA: TGTGCCATCAGTGACCGGATCACCCGAATCGGGGCCTACGAGCAGTACTTC. It specifies CAISDRITRIGAYEQYF.

V usage is TRBV7-2 and J usage is TRBJ2-5, with 10 nucleotides matching TRBD2. CDR1 SGHTA and CDR2 FQGNSA come from the germline V gene. The length of the CDR3 is 15 residues. V gave up 3 bases and J gave up 3 bases; unmatched junction bases: 4. CDR3 nucleotide sequence: TGTGCCAGCAGCTTTAACAGCGGGGGGGAAGAGACCCAGTACTTC. Translated: CASSFNSGGEETQYF.